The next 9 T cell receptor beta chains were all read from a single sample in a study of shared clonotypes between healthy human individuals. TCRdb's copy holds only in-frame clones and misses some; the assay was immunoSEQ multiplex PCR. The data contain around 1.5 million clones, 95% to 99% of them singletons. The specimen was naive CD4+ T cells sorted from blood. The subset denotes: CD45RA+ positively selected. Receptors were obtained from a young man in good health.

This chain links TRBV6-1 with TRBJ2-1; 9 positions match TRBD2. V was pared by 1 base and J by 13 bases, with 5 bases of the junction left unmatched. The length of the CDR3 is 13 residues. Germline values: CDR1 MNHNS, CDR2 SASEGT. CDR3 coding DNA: TGTGCCAGCAGTGAAGTACCTAGCGGGAAACAGTTCTTC. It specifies CASSEVPSGKQFF.

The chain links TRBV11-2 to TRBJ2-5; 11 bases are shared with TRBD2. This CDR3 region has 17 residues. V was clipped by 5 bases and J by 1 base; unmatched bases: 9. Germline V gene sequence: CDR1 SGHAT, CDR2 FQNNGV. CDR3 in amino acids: CASSTGTSGRTQETQYF. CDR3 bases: TGTGCCAGCAGCACCGGGACTAGCGGACGAACCCAAGAGACCCAGTACTTC.

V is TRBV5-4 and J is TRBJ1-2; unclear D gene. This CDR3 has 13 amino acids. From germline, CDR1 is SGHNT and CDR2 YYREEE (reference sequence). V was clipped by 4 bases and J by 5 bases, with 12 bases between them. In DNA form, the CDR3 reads TGTGCCAGCAGCGGCGGACTGACTTATGGCTACACCTTC. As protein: CASSGGLTYGYTF.

CDR3 protein: CASRLGGSSSTDTQYF. In DNA form, the CDR3 reads TGTGCCAGCAGGCTTGGTGGTAGTTCTAGCACAGATACGCAGTATTTT. The V and J genes are TRBV25-1 and TRBJ2-3; no clear D gene. Trimming pared 6 bases from V and 0 bases from J, leaving 16 bases between. CDR3 length: 16 amino acids. Germline-derived CDR1 and CDR2 are MGHDK and SYGVNS.

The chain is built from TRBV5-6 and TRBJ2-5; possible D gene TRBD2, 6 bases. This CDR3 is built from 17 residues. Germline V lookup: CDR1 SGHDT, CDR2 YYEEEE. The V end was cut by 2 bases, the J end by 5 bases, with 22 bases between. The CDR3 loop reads CASSLTPGTGLRETQYF. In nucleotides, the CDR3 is TGTGCCAGCAGCTTAACACCTGGGACGGGACTTAGGGAGACCCAGTACTTC.

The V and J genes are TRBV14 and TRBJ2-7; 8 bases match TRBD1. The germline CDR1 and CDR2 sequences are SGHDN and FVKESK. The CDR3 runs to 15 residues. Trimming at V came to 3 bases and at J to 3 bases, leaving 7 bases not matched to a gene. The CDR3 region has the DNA TGTGCCAGCAGCCAGCACACTACAGGGGGCTACGAGCAGTACTTC. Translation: CASSQHTTGGYEQYF.

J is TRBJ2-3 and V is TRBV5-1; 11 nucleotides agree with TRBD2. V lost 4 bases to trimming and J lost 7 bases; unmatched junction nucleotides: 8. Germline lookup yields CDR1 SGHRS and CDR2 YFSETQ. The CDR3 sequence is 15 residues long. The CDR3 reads CASSALAGGTNTQYF. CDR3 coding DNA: TGCGCCAGCAGCGCCCTAGCGGGAGGAACAAATACGCAGTATTTT. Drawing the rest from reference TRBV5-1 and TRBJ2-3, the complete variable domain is KAGVTQTPRYLIKTRGQQVTLSCSPISGHRSVSWYQQTPGQGLQFLFEYFSETQRNKGNFPGRFSGRQFSNSRSEMNVSTLELGDSALYLCASSALAGGTNTQYFGPGTRLTVL.

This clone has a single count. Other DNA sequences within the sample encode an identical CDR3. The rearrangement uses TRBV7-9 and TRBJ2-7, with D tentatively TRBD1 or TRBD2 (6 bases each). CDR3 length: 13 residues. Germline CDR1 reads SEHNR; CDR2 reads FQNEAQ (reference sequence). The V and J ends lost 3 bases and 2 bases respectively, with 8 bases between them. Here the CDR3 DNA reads TGTGCCAGCAGCTTGGAGGGGGCCTACGAGCAGTACTTC. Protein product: CASSLEGAYEQYF.

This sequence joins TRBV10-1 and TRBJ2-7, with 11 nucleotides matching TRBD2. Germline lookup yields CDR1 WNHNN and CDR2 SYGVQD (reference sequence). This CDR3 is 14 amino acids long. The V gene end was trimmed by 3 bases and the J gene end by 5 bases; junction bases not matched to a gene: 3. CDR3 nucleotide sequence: TGCGCCAGCAGTGATAGACTAGCGGGAAACGAGCAGTACTTC. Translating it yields CASSDRLAGNEQYF.